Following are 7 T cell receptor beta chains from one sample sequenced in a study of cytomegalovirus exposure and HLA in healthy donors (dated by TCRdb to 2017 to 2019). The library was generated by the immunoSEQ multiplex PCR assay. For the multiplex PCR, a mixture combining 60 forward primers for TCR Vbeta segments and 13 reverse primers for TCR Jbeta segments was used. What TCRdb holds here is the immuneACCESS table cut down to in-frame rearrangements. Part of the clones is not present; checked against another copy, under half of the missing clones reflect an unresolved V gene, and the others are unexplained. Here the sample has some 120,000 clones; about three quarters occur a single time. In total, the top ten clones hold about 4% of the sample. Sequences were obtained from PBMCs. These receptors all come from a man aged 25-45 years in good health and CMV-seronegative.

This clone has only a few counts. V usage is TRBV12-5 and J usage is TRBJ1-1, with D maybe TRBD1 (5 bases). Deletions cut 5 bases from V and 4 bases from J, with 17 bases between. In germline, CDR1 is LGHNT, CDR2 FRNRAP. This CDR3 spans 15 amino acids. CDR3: CASGHCGGRCTEAFF. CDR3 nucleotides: TGTGCTAGTGGTCACTGTGGGGGGAGATGCACTGAAGCTTTCTTT.

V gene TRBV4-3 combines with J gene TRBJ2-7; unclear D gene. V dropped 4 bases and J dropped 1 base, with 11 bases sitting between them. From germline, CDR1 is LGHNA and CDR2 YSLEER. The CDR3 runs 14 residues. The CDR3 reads CASSPRPGSYEQYF. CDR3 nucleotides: TGCGCCAGCAGCCCTCGGCCCGGGTCCTACGAGCAGTACTTC.

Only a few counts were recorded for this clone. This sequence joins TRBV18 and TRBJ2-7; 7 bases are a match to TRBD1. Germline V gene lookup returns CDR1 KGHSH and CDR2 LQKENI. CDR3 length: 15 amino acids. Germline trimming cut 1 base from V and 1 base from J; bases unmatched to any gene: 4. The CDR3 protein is CASSPQGQKSYEQYF. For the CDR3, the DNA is TGTGCCAGCTCACCACAGGGACAGAAGTCCTACGAGCAGTACTTC.

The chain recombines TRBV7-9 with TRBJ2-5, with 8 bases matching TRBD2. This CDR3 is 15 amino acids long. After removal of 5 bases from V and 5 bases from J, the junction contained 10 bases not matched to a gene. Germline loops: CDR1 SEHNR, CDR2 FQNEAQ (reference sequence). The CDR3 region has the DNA TGTGCCAGCAGCGTGACCGGGGGGGCCATGGAGACCCAGTACTTC. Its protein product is CASSVTGGAMETQYF.

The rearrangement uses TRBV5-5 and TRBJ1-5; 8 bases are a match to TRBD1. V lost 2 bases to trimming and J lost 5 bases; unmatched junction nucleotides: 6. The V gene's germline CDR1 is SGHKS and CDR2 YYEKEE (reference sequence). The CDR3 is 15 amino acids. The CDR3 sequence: CASSFQDRDDQPQHF. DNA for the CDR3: TGTGCCAGCAGCTTCCAGGACAGGGACGATCAGCCCCAGCATTTT. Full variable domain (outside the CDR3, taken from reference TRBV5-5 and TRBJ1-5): DAGVTQSPTHLIKTRGQQVTLRCSPISGHKSVSWYQQVLGQGPQFIFQYYEKEERGRGNFPDRFSARQFPNYSSELNVNALLLGDSALYLCASSFQDRDDQPQHFGDGTRLSIL.

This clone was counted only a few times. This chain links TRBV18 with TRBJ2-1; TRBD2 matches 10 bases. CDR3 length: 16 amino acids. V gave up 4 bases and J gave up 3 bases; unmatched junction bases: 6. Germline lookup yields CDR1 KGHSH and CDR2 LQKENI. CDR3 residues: CASSHGLAADYNEQFF. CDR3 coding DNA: TGTGCCAGCTCACATGGACTAGCGGCGGACTACAATGAGCAGTTCTTC.

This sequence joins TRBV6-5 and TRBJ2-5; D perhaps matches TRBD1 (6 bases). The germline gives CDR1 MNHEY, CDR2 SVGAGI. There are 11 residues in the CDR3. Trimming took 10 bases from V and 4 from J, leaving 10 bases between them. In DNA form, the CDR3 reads TGTGCCATAAGCAGGGGAGAGACCCAGTACTTC. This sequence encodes CAISRGETQYF.